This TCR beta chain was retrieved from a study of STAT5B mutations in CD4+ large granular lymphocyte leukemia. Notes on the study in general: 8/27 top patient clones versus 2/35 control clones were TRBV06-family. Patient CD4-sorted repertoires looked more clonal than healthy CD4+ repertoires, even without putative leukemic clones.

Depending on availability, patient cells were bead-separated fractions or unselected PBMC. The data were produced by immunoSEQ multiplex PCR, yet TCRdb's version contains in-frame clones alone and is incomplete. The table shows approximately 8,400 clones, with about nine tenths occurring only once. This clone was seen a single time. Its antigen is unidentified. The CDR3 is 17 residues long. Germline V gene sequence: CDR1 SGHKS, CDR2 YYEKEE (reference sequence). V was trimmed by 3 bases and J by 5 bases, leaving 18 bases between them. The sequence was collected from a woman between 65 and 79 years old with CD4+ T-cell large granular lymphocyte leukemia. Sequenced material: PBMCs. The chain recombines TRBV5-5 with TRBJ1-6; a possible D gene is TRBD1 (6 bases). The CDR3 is CASSYPGALSNNSPLHF. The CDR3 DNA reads TGTGCCAGCAGCTACCCAGGGGCCCTAAGTAATAATTCACCCCTCCACTTT. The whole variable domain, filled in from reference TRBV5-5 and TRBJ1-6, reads DAGVTQSPTHLIKTRGQQVTLRCSPISGHKSVSWYQQVLGQGPQFIFQYYEKEERGRGNFPDRFSARQFPNYSSELNVNALLLGDSALYLCASSYPGALSNNSPLHFGNGTRLTVT.